A selection of T cell receptor beta chains follows, all from one sample in a study of T cell changes during pregnancy in multiple sclerosis. The method was immunoSEQ multiplex PCR; TCRdb's version includes in-frame clones alone and lacks a portion of them. The sample gives 30,000 to 35,000 clones, about 88% of which show up once; over 0.35% is in the top ten. Sequenced material: CD4+ T cells from peripheral blood mononuclear cells, taken in the second trimester of pregnancy. These receptors were obtained from a female donor in good health, enrolled as a control in a pregnancy study. Both conserved end residues are trimmed from each CDR3. Fields, in order: clone size, J gene, V gene, CDR3 protein. For some rows the clone size is stated as once, few or many, or as a class when expanded; others skip it.

abundance: .; j_gene: TRBJ2-1; v_gene: TRBV10-3; CDR3aa: AINERENGEQF
abundance: .; j_gene: TRBJ2-5; v_gene: TRBV7-2; CDR3aa: ASSSGRGETQY
abundance: .; j_gene: TRBJ2-7; v_gene: TRBV2; CDR3aa: ASSRVGQYEQY
abundance: .; j_gene: TRBJ1-2; v_gene: TRBV30; CDR3aa: AWRPQGAGGYT
abundance: .; j_gene: TRBJ1-2; v_gene: TRBV20-1; CDR3aa: SAHRGYGYT
abundance: .; j_gene: TRBJ2-5; v_gene: TRBV11-2; CDR3aa: ASSLMVGAETQY
abundance: .; j_gene: TRBJ1-2; v_gene: TRBV9; CDR3aa: ASSLGELDGYT
abundance: .; j_gene: TRBJ2-1; v_gene: TRBV6-4; CDR3aa: ASSVGTSGRAVNEQF
abundance: .; j_gene: TRBJ2-6; v_gene: TRBV18; CDR3aa: ASSLLALEVPGANVLT
abundance: .; j_gene: TRBJ1-1; v_gene: TRBV2; CDR3aa: ASRGTGGGTEAF
abundance: .; j_gene: TRBJ1-5; v_gene: TRBV5-1; CDR3aa: ASSLGQGLDQPQH
abundance: .; j_gene: TRBJ1-5; v_gene: TRBV18; CDR3aa: ASRGQGMGNQPQH
abundance: .; j_gene: TRBJ1-2; v_gene: TRBV11-2; CDR3aa: ASSLDPARGNYGYT
abundance: .; j_gene: .; v_gene: TRBV7-7; CDR3aa: ASSSGTSGAYEQY
abundance: .; j_gene: TRBJ2-1; v_gene: TRBV15; CDR3aa: ATSRDTSGWYNEQF
abundance: .; j_gene: TRBJ2-7; v_gene: TRBV7-2; CDR3aa: ASRLTGTGIYEQY
abundance: .; j_gene: TRBJ2-2; v_gene: TRBV5-6; CDR3aa: ASSLRGGTGSTGELF
abundance: .; j_gene: TRBJ1-2; v_gene: TRBV6-6; CDR3aa: ASSSQGAGDYT
abundance: once; j_gene: TRBJ1-2; v_gene: TRBV2; CDR3aa: ASSPHPGGYGYT
abundance: .; j_gene: TRBJ1-1; v_gene: TRBV10-1; CDR3aa: ASSAKRGGNTEAF
abundance: .; j_gene: TRBJ1-2; v_gene: TRBV29-1; CDR3aa: SVEDRPGVYGYT
abundance: once; j_gene: TRBJ1-1; v_gene: TRBV30; CDR3aa: AWNRQGMNTEAF
abundance: once; j_gene: TRBJ1-3; v_gene: TRBV7-2; CDR3aa: ASSLSNPSSGNTIY
abundance: .; j_gene: TRBJ2-5; v_gene: TRBV25-1; CDR3aa: ASSLATGIETQY
abundance: .; j_gene: TRBJ2-7; v_gene: TRBV30; CDR3aa: AWSGQATSYEQY
abundance: .; j_gene: TRBJ2-4; v_gene: TRBV5-4; CDR3aa: ASSLWVAGVAKNIQY
abundance: .; j_gene: TRBJ2-1; v_gene: TRBV5-6; CDR3aa: ASSLRGFDEQF
abundance: .; j_gene: TRBJ1-2; v_gene: TRBV30; CDR3aa: AWSVPWERVRGYGYT
abundance: once; j_gene: TRBJ1-1; v_gene: TRBV7-2; CDR3aa: ASSLDRGEAF
abundance: .; j_gene: TRBJ1-6; v_gene: TRBV5-1; CDR3aa: ASSQGQGDSPLH
abundance: .; j_gene: TRBJ1-1; v_gene: TRBV6-5; CDR3aa: ASSYSTGVSTEAF
abundance: .; j_gene: TRBJ2-2; v_gene: TRBV6-4; CDR3aa: ASSEHPLNTGELF
abundance: .; j_gene: TRBJ1-6; v_gene: TRBV19; CDR3aa: ASSIEIGRGREDSPLH
abundance: once; j_gene: TRBJ2-3; v_gene: TRBV7-2; CDR3aa: ASSFTPPQRGGPTDTQY
abundance: .; j_gene: TRBJ2-7; v_gene: TRBV5-1; CDR3aa: ASSPRQGYEQY
abundance: .; j_gene: TRBJ2-1; v_gene: TRBV19; CDR3aa: ASSIYLGGDDNEQF
abundance: .; j_gene: TRBJ2-2; v_gene: TRBV2; CDR3aa: ASVGESTAGELF
abundance: .; j_gene: TRBJ1-2; v_gene: TRBV5-5; CDR3aa: ASSPPQGAVYGYT
abundance: .; j_gene: TRBJ2-3; v_gene: TRBV5-1; CDR3aa: ASSLSASEYTDTQY
abundance: .; j_gene: TRBJ2-7; v_gene: TRBV18; CDR3aa: ASSPPGLADSYEQY
abundance: .; j_gene: TRBJ2-7; v_gene: TRBV13; CDR3aa: ASSNRDRDYEQY
abundance: .; j_gene: TRBJ2-7; v_gene: TRBV14; CDR3aa: ASSQGAGTTYEQY
abundance: .; j_gene: TRBJ2-7; v_gene: TRBV21-1; CDR3aa: ASSPQGGEQY
abundance: .; j_gene: .; v_gene: TRBV2; CDR3aa: ASKRLAGGMYEQY
abundance: .; j_gene: TRBJ1-1; v_gene: TRBV19; CDR3aa: ASSTPGQITEAF
abundance: .; j_gene: TRBJ2-5; v_gene: TRBV6-6; CDR3aa: ASSSTGGTQY
abundance: .; j_gene: TRBJ1-5; v_gene: TRBV7-2; CDR3aa: ASSLGGPSNQPQH
abundance: .; j_gene: TRBJ2-3; v_gene: TRBV6-6; CDR3aa: ASSYLADTQY
abundance: .; j_gene: TRBJ2-4; v_gene: TRBV6-5; CDR3aa: ASSHPSGPKNIQY
abundance: .; j_gene: TRBJ1-5; v_gene: TRBV6-1; CDR3aa: ASSRGQNNQPQH
abundance: .; j_gene: TRBJ2-1; v_gene: TRBV7-8; CDR3aa: ASSLRLAVYSYNEQF
abundance: .; j_gene: TRBJ1-1; v_gene: TRBV6-5; CDR3aa: ASSPSLDRKAEAF
abundance: .; j_gene: TRBJ1-6; v_gene: TRBV9; CDR3aa: ASSVADTSYNSPLH
abundance: .; j_gene: TRBJ2-7; v_gene: TRBV10-3; CDR3aa: AISQNSYEQY
abundance: .; j_gene: TRBJ1-1; v_gene: TRBV5-4; CDR3aa: ASSFTGGDTEAF